This entry lists 20 T cell receptor beta chains sequenced from one sample in a study of blood T cell repertoires in COVID-19. Sequenced by immunoSEQ multiplex PCR; TCRdb stores in-frame clones only, minus some. Of roughly 250,000 clones listed, just over 90% are singletons. The specimen was PBMCs or T cells enriched from blood (not recorded which). These receptors were collected from a woman aged 18-29 years who had recovered from COVID-19.

V and J are TRBV2 and TRBJ2-1; 9 positions agree with TRBD2. Germline CDR1 SNHLY, CDR2 FYNNEI. This CDR3 has 15 residues. The V gene end was trimmed by 3 bases and the J gene end by 3 bases; junction bases not matched to a gene: 3. The CDR3 DNA is TGTGCCAGCAGTGATTATAGCGGGGGCTACAATGAGCAGTTCTTC. The encoded protein is CASSDYSGGYNEQFF.

The chain is built from TRBV25-1 and TRBJ2-3; perhaps TRBD1 as D (6 bases). The length of the CDR3 is 15 residues. V lost 1 base and J lost 1, with 9 bases in between. The germline V gene encodes CDR1 MGHDK and CDR2 SYGVNS. The CDR3 DNA reads TGTGCCAGCAGTGAATTGGGGGCGCGCACAGATACGCAGTATTTT. This encodes CASSELGARTDTQYF.

The chain recombines TRBV29-1 with TRBJ2-2, with TRBD1 matching over 7 bases. This CDR3 contains 13 residues. With V trimmed by 7 bases and J by 4 bases, 6 bases remained unmatched. Per the germline V gene, CDR1 is SQVTM and CDR2 is ANQGSEA. The CDR3 DNA sequence: TGCAGCGCTAAGACAGGGACCACCGGGGAGCTGTTTTTT. Protein: CSAKTGTTGELFF.

The table lists this clone with a count of one. This chain links TRBV11-3 with TRBJ1-2, with 9 bases aligning to TRBD1. Germline V CDR1 and CDR2: SGHNT, YENEEA. This CDR3 comprises 16 residues. V trimming: 1 base; J trimming: 6 bases; junction bases outside the gene matches: 9. In DNA, the CDR3 is TGTGCCAGCAGCTTAGCCGGAACAGGGGGCAGGGATGGCTACACCTTC. Protein sequence: CASSLAGTGGRDGYTF.

The V call is TRBV5-1, the J call TRBJ2-7; D call uncertain. Germline CDR1 reads SGHRS; CDR2 reads YFSETQ. V gave up 6 bases and J gave up 1 base, with 5 bases separating them. This CDR3 contains 11 residues. This CDR3 reads CASKSSYEQYF. The CDR3 nucleotides read TGCGCCAGCAAGAGTTCCTACGAGCAGTACTTC.

V gene TRBV7-9 combines with J gene TRBJ2-7; D might be TRBD1 (6 bases). Germline CDR1 SEHNR, CDR2 FQNEAQ (reference sequence). Trimming removed 2 bases from V and 2 bases from J, with 7 bases in between. The CDR3 sequence is 13 residues long. This CDR3 reads CASSLTGTYEQYF. The CDR3 DNA sequence: TGTGCCAGCAGCTTAACAGGGACCTACGAGCAGTACTTC.

The gene calls are TRBV4-1 and TRBJ1-5; D gene uncertain. There are 12 residues in the CDR3. CDR1 and CDR2 (germline): MGHRA, YSYEKL. V was clipped by 1 base and J by 7 bases, with 5 bases between them. CDR3 coding DNA: TGCGCCAGCAGCCAAGTCGGGCAGCCCCAGCATTTT. Amino acids: CASSQVGQPQHF.

The chain joins TRBV12-1 to TRBJ1-4; the D segment call TRBD1 is taken from the table without a DNA check. TRBV12-1 is noted as a pseudogene. This CDR3 region has 17 residues. CDR3 nucleotide sequence: TGTGCCAGCAGCTTCCGACAGGGCCTCGTGAGTAATGAAAAACTGTTTTTT. It is translated as CASSFRQGLVSNEKLFF.

The rearrangement links TRBV11-3 to TRBJ1-1, with 7 bases that match TRBD1. Germline V gene lookup returns CDR1 SGHNT and CDR2 YENEEA. CDR3 length equals 15 residues. J was trimmed by 5 bases and V by 6 bases; bases with no gene match: 12. CDR3 loop: CASSFDRQGETEAFF. CDR3 sequence (DNA): TGTGCCAGCAGTTTCGACCGACAGGGTGAAACTGAAGCTTTCTTT.

V and J are TRBV29-1 and TRBJ1-1; possible D gene TRBD1, 5 bases. Germline lookup yields CDR1 SQVTM and CDR2 ANQGSEA. V shed 6 bases and J shed 1 base, with 12 bases lying between them. This CDR3 spans 13 amino acids. The CDR3 sequence is CSVSTATNTEAFF. The DNA of the CDR3 is TGCAGCGTCTCGACAGCGACGAACACTGAAGCTTTCTTT.

This sequence joins TRBV10-3 and TRBJ2-7; D not resolved. V was pared by 3 bases and J by 3 bases, with 6 bases between. From germline, CDR1 is ENHRY and CDR2 SYGVKD. The CDR3 sequence is 12 residues long. As DNA, the CDR3 is TGTGCCATCAGTGATACAGACTACGAGCAGTACTTC. As protein: CAISDTDYEQYF.

The chain has TRBV11-3 and TRBJ1-2; D gene uncertain. Trimming removed 4 bases from V and 3 bases from J, with 12 bases in between. The CDR3 spans 14 residues. Germline assignment: CDR1 SGHNT and CDR2 YENEEA. CDR3 sequence reads: CASSSPPGDYGYTF. The CDR3 DNA follows: TGTGCCAGCAGCTCTCCCCCGGGAGACTATGGCTACACCTTC.

This clone was counted only a few times. V gene TRBV9 combines with J gene TRBJ2-3, with D hard to call. The CDR3 is 15 residues long. With 0 bases removed from V and 0 bases from J, the gap between germline ends came to 8 bases. Germline lookup yields CDR1 SGDLS and CDR2 YYNGEE. The CDR3 nucleotides read TGTGCCAGCAGCGTAGACCACTATAGCACAGATACGCAGTATTTT. Its translation is CASSVDHYSTDTQYF. The whole variable domain, remainder taken from reference TRBV9 and TRBJ2-3, is DSGVTQTPKHLITATGQRVTLRCSPRSGDLSVYWYQQSLDQGLQFLIQYYNGEERAKGNILERFSAQQFPDLHSELNLSSLELGDSALYFCASSVDHYSTDTQYFGPGTRLTVL.

V is TRBV7-2 and J is TRBJ1-2; TRBD1 is a possible D gene (5 bases). The CDR3 consists of 15 residues. From germline, CDR1 is SGHTA and CDR2 FQGNSA. V was shortened by 1 base and J by 0 bases, with 9 bases between the two germline ends. CDR3 DNA sequence: TGTGCCAGCAGCTTAGTCGGGGGAGCTAACTATGGCTACACCTTC. Translating gives CASSLVGGANYGYTF.

The rearrangement joins TRBV5-1 to TRBJ2-2; D uncertain. Germline CDR1 is SGHRS and CDR2 is YFSETQ. CDR3 size: 15 residues. Trimming removed 0 bases from V and 4 bases from J, with 10 bases in between. CDR3 sequence: CASSLALSGTGELFF. The CDR3 DNA follows: TGCGCCAGCAGCTTGGCCCTTTCAGGCACCGGGGAGCTGTTTTTT.

CDR3 DNA: TGTGCCAGTAGTACGCAGGGATATGCGGAGACCCAGTACTTC. It codes for CASSTQGYAETQYF. The gene calls are TRBV19 and TRBJ2-5; perhaps TRBD1 as D (5 bases). This CDR3 is built from 14 residues. Trimming removed 4 bases at V and 5 bases at J, with 14 bases between. Germline values: CDR1 LNHDA, CDR2 SQIVND (reference sequence).

The genes are TRBV29-1 and TRBJ1-5, with 9 nucleotides matching TRBD1. Trimming removed 6 bases from V and 5 bases from J; junction bases left unmatched: 11. Per the germline V gene, CDR1 is SQVTM and CDR2 is ANQGSEA. The CDR3 has 15 residues. CDR3 in DNA: TGCAGCGTGGCCACCGGGACAGGGAATTATCAGCCCCAGCATTTT. This gives the protein CSVATGTGNYQPQHF.

This clone was observed a handful of times. The chain links TRBV7-3 to TRBJ2-7, with TRBD2 identical over 8 bases. J lost 3 bases, V lost 5 bases, and 9 bases had no gene match. The CDR3 is made up of 15 amino acids. CDR1 is SGHTA and CDR2 is FQGTGA in the germline V gene. The CDR3 here is CASSQTGTSIYEQYF. CDR3 sequence (DNA): TGTGCCAGCAGCCAAACCGGGACTAGTATCTACGAGCAGTACTTC.

This chain uses TRBV10-3 with TRBJ1-5; 12 nucleotides match TRBD1. J lost 8 bases, V lost 4 bases, and 3 bases had no gene match. The CDR3 is made up of 14 amino acids. Germline CDR1 is ENHRY and CDR2 is SYGVKD. CDR3 nucleotide sequence: TGTGCCATCAGTGGGGGACAGGGGGCTGAGCCCCAGCATTTT. Its translation: CAISGGQGAEPQHF.

The chain joins TRBV18 to TRBJ2-7; D might be TRBD1 (6 bases). Per the germline V gene, CDR1 is KGHSH and CDR2 is LQKENI. V was clipped by 3 bases and J by 6 bases, with 12 bases between them. The CDR3 consists of 13 residues. The CDR3 region is CASSPGQSGEQYF. CDR3 sequence (DNA): TGTGCCAGCTCACCCGGACAGTCGGGCGAGCAGTACTTC.